Presented here are 12 T cell receptor beta chains from one specimen sequenced in a study of control samples from healthy donors and cancer patients. Method: immunoSEQ multiplex PCR; TCRdb's copy keeps in-frame clones and lacks some. Here the sample table reports fewer than 200,000 clones. The sample comprised blood. The receptors come from a woman aged 25 to 45 in good health.

This chain links TRBV6-6 with TRBJ1-3; 9 nucleotides match TRBD1. Germline values: CDR1 MNHNY, CDR2 SVGAGI (reference sequence). The CDR3 extends over 13 amino acids. Trimming took 6 bases from V and 3 from J; bases not matched to a gene: 0. The CDR3 spells CASRDRGGNTIYF. The CDR3 DNA is TGTGCCAGCAGGGACAGGGGTGGAAACACCATATATTTT.

CDR3 sequence reads: CASAGYGNTEAFF. CDR3 DNA sequence: TGTGCCAGCGCAGGGTACGGGAACACTGAAGCTTTCTTT. The rearrangement links TRBV27 to TRBJ1-1, with D possibly matching TRBD1 (5 bases). CDR3 size: 13 residues. CDR1 is MNHEY, CDR2 SMNVEV, per germline (reference sequence). Trimming removed 8 bases at V and 1 base at J, with 11 bases between.

Written as DNA, the CDR3 is TGCGCCAGCAGCCAAGGTGGGAATGAGCAGTTCTTC. Protein sequence: CASSQGGNEQFF. The rearrangement links TRBV4-1 to TRBJ2-1, with D hard to call. CDR1 MGHRA and CDR2 YSYEKL come from the germline V gene. Trimming removed 1 base at V and 7 bases at J, with 5 bases between. This CDR3 contains 12 residues.

The V call is TRBV2, the J call TRBJ2-2; possible D gene TRBD2, 5 bases. Per germline, CDR1 SNHLY and CDR2 FYNNEI. V lost 6 bases, J lost 7 bases, and 12 bases lay in between. This CDR3 spans 13 amino acids. CDR3 bases: TGTGCCAGCAGGAATAGCGTAGGCGGGGAGCTGTTTTTT. This translates into CASRNSVGGELFF.

This chain joins TRBV18 and TRBJ1-1, with D uncertain. The germline gives CDR1 KGHSH, CDR2 LQKENI. The CDR3 loop spans 12 amino acids. V was cut by 1 base and J by 1 base, with 1 base left in between. In nucleotides, the CDR3 is TGTGCCAGCTCACCACAGAACACTGAAGCTTTCTTT. Translation gives CASSPQNTEAFF.

The V and J genes are TRBV16 and TRBJ1-4, with no clear D. This CDR3 spans 12 amino acids. V dropped 4 bases and J dropped 7 bases, with 7 bases sitting between them. From germline, CDR1 is KGHSY and CDR2 FQNENV. The CDR3 bases are TGTGCCAGCAGCCGGCGGGGTGAAAAACTGTTTTTT. Its protein product is CASSRRGEKLFF.

This chain joins TRBV4-1 and TRBJ1-6; 7 positions match TRBD1. V lost 2 bases, J lost 0 bases, and 7 bases stayed unmatched. The CDR3 consists of 18 residues. CDR1 is MGHRA and CDR2 is YSYEKL in the germline V gene. The CDR3 nucleotides are TGCGCCAGCAGCCAACAGGACAGGCAGAGCTCCTATAATTCACCCCTCCACTTT. This codes for CASSQQDRQSSYNSPLHF.

The chain is built from TRBV24-1 and TRBJ1-2; D may be TRBD1 (5 bases). Germline V gene lookup returns CDR1 KGHDR and CDR2 SFDVKD. V lost 4 bases and J lost 1, with 15 bases in between. The length of the CDR3 is 16 residues. The CDR3 sequence is CATSDPDSEYNYGYTF. CDR3 DNA sequence: TGTGCCACCAGTGACCCTGACAGCGAATATAACTATGGCTACACCTTC.

The chain is built from TRBV19 and TRBJ1-2; 9 bases agree with TRBD1. The V gene's germline CDR1 is LNHDA and CDR2 SQIVND (reference sequence). V shed 6 bases, J shed 0 bases, and the junction held 8 bases outside the gene matches. The CDR3 has 16 amino acids. CDR3 amino acids: CASSGTGFAANYGYTF. The CDR3 coding sequence is TGTGCCAGTAGCGGGACAGGGTTTGCCGCTAACTATGGCTACACCTTC.

This chain uses TRBV2 with TRBJ1-2, with 8 positions matching TRBD1. CDR3 length: 15 amino acids. CDR1 SNHLY and CDR2 FYNNEI come from the germline V gene. Trimming cost V 2 bases and J 7 bases; bases outside gene matches: 9. The CDR3 DNA follows: TGTGCCAGCAGTGAAAAAGGGCAGGGGGCTGGTGGCTACACCTTC. This sequence encodes CASSEKGQGAGGYTF.

J is TRBJ1-1 and V is TRBV29-1; 7 bases map to TRBD1. This CDR3 contains 13 residues. Germline lookup yields CDR1 SQVTM and CDR2 ANQGSEA. The ends lost 6 bases at V and 0 bases at J; junction bases unmatched: 4. The CDR3 reads CSVGQVMNTEAFF. The CDR3 DNA sequence: TGCAGCGTCGGACAGGTGATGAACACTGAAGCTTTCTTT.

V usage is TRBV6-5 and J usage is TRBJ2-7; weak D call: TRBD1 (6 bases). There are 13 residues in the CDR3. V was shortened by 7 bases and J by 3 bases, with 13 bases between the two germline ends. Germline V gives CDR1 MNHEY, CDR2 SVGAGI. The CDR3 region has the DNA TGTGCCAGCATCTTGGACAGTAACTACGAGCAGTACTTC. Translated: CASILDSNYEQYF.